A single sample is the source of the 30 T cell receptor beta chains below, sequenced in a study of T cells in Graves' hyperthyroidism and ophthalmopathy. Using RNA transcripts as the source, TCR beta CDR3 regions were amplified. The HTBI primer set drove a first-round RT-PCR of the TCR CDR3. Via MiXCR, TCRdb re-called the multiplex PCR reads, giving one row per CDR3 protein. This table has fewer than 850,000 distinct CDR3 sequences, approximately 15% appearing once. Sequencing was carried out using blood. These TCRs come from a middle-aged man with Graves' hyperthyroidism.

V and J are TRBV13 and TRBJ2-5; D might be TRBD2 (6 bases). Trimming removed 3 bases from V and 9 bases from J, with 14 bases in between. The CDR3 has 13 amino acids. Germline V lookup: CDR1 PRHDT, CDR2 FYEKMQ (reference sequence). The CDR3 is CASSLGSRESQYF. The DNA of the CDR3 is TGTGCCAGCAGCTTGGGCAGCCGGGAGTCCCAGTACTTC.

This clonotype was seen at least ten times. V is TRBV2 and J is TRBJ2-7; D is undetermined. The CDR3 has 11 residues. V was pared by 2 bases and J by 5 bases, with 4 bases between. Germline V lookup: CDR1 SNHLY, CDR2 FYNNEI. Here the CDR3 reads CASSEPDEQYF. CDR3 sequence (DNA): TGTGCCAGCAGTGAACCGGACGAGCAGTACTTC.

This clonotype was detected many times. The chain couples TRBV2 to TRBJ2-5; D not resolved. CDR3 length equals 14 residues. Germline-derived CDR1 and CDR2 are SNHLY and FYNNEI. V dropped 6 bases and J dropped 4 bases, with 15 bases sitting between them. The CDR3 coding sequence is TGTGCCAGCAGCCACCCGCCAGCAGGAGAGACCCAGTACTTC. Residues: CASSHPPAGETQYF. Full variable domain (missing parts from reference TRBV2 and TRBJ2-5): EPEVTQTPSHQVTQMGQEVILRCVPISNHLYFYWYRQILGQKVEFLVSFYNNEISEKSEIFDDQFSVERPDGSNFTLKIRSTKLEDSAMYFCASSHPPAGETQYFGPGTRLLVL.

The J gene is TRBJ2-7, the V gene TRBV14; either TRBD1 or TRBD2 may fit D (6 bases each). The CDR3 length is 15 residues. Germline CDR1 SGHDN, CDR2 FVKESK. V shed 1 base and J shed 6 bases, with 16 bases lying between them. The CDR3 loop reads CASSQVKHGGGEQYF. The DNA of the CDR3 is TGTGCCAGCAGCCAAGTTAAGCACGGGGGCGGCGAGCAGTACTTC.

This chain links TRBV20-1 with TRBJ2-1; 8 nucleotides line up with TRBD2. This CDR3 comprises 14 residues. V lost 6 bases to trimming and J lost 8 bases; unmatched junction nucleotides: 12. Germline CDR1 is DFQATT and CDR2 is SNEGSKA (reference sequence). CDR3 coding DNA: TGCAGTGCGATTGGGACTAGGAGTCGGGATGAGCAGTTCTTC. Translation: CSAIGTRSRDEQFF.

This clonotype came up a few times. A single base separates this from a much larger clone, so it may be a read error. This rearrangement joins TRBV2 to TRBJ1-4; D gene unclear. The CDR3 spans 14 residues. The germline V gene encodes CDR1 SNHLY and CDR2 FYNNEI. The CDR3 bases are TGTGCCGGCAGTGAGGGTTGGATGATGGGAAAACTGTTTTTT. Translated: CAGSEGWMMGKLFF.

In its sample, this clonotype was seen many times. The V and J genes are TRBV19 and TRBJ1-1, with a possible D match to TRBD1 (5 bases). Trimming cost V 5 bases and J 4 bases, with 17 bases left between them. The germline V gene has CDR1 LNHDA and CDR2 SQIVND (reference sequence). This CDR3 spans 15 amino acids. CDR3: CASSGPTRDSTEAFF. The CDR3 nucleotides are TGTGCCAGTAGTGGCCCGACAAGGGACTCCACTGAAGCTTTCTTT.

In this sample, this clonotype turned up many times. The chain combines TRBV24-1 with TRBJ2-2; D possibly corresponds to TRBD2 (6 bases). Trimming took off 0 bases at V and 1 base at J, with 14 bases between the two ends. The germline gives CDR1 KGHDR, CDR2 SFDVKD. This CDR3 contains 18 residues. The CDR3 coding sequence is TGTGCCACCAGTGATTTGCCTACTCGCGGGGAGAACACCGGGGAGCTGTTTTTT. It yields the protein CATSDLPTRGENTGELFF.

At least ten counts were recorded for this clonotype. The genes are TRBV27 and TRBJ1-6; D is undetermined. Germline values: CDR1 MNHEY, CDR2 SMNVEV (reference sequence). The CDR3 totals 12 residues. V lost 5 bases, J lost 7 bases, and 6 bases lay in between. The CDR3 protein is CASSRLNSPLHF. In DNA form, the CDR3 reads TGTGCCAGCAGTCGTTTAAATTCACCCCTCCACTTT.

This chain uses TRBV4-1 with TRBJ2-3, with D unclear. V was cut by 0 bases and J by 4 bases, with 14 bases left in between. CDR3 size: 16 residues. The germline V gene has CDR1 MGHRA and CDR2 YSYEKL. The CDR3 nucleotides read TGCGCCAGCAGCCAAGATCGTGGTGGGTTCGCAGATACGCAGTATTTT. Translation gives CASSQDRGGFADTQYF.

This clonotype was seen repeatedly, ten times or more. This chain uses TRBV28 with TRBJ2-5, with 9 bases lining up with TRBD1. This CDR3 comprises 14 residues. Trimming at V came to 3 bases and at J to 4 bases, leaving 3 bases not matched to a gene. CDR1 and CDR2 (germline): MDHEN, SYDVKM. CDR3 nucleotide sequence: TGTGCCAGCAGTTTGACAGGGGGGTCAGAGACCCAGTACTTC. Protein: CASSLTGGSETQYF.

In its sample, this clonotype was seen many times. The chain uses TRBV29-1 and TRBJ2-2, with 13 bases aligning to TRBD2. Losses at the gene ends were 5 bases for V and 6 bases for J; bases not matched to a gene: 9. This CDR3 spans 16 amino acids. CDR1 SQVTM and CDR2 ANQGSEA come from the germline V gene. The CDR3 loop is CSVTLAGGPTSGELFF. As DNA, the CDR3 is TGCAGCGTTACACTAGCGGGAGGGCCGACTTCCGGGGAGCTGTTTTTT.

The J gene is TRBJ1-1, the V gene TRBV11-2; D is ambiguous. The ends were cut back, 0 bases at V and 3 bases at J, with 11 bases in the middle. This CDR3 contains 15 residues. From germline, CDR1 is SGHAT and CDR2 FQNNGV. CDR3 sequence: CASSLDKVLHTEAFF. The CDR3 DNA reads TGTGCCAGCAGCTTAGATAAGGTGCTGCACACTGAAGCTTTCTTT.

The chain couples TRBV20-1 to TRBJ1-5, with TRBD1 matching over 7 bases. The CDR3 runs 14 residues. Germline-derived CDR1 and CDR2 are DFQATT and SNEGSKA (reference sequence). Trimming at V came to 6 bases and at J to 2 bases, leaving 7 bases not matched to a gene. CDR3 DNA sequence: TGCAGTGCCGAAGACAGGGAGGGCAATCAGCCCCAGCATTTT. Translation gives CSAEDREGNQPQHF.

Here the CDR3 reads CASSFGTSNTEAFF. The CDR3 DNA reads TGTGCCAGCAGTTTCGGGACGTCGAACACTGAAGCTTTCTTT. The rearrangement links TRBV6-5 to TRBJ1-1; D may be TRBD1 (5 bases). Trimming pared 4 bases from V and 1 base from J, leaving 10 bases between. The germline CDR1 and CDR2 sequences are MNHEY and SVGAGI. This CDR3 contains 14 residues.

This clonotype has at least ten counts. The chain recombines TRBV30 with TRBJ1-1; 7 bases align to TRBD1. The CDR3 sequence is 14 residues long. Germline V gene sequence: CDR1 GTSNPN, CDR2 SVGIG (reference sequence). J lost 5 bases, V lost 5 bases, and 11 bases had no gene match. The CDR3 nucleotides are TGTGCCTGGGAGGTGAGGGGGCGCAAAACTGAAGCTTTCTTT. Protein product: CAWEVRGRKTEAFF.

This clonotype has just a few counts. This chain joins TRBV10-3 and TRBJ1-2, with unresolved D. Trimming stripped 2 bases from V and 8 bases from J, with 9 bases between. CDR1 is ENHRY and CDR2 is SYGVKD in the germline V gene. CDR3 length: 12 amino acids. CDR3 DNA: TGTGCCATCAGTGAGAAGGAGGCGGGCTACACCTTC. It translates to CAISEKEAGYTF.

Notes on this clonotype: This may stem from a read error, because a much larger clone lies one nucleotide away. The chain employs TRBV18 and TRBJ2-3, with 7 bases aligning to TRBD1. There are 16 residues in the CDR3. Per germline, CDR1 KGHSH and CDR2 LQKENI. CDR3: CASPPTKGARTDTQYF. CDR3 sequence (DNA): TGTGCCAGCCCACCAACTAAGGGGGCGCGGACGGATACGCAGTATTTT.

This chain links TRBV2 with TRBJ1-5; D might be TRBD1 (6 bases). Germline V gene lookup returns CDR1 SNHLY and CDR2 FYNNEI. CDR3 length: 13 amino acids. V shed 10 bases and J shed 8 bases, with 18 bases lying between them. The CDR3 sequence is CATRPGDAEPQHF. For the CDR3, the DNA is TGTGCCACCCGCCCAGGGGACGCGGAGCCCCAGCATTTT.

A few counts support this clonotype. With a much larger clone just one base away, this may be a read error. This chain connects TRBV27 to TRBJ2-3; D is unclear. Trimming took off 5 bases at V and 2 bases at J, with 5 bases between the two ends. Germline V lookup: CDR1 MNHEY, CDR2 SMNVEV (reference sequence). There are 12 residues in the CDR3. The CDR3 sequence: CASSRLTDTQYF. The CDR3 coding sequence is TGTGCCAGCAGTAGACTCACAGATACGCAGTATTTT.

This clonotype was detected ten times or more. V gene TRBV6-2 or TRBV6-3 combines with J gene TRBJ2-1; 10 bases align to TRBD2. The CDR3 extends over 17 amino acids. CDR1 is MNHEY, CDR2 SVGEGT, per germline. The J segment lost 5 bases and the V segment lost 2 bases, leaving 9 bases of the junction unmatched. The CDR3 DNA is TGTGCCAGCAGTTACATAGGCTTAGCGGGAGGTGACAATGAGCAGTTCTTC. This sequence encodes CASSYIGLAGGDNEQFF.

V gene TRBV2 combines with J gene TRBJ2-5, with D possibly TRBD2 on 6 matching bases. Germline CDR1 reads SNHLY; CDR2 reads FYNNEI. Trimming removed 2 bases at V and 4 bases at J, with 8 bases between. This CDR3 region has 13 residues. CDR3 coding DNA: TGTGCCAGCAGTGAACTAGCGATAGAGACCCAGTACTTC. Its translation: CASSELAIETQYF.

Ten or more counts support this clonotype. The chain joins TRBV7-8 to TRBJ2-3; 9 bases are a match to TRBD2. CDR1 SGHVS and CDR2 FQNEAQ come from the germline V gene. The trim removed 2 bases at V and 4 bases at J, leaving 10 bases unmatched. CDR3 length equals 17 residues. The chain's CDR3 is CASSLSRPGGRADTQYF. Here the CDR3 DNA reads TGTGCCAGCAGCTTAAGCCGGCCCGGCGGGAGGGCAGATACGCAGTATTTT.

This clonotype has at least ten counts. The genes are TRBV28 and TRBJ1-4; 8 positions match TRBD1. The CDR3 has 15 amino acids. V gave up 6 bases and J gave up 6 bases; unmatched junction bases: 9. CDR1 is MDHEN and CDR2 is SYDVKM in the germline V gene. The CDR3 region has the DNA TGTGCCAGCAGGGGGCCGGGACAGGTTCATGAAAAACTGTTTTTT. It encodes CASRGPGQVHEKLFF.

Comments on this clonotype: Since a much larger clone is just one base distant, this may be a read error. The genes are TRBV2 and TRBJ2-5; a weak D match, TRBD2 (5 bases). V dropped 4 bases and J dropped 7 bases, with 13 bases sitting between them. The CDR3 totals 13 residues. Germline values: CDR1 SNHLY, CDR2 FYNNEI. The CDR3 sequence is CASSVLQEVTQYF. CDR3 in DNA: TGTGCCAGCAGTGTCCTGCAGGAGGTGACCCAGTACTTC.

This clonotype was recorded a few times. CDR3 region: CASRWDGPADTQYF. CDR3 nucleotides: TGCGCCAGCAGATGGGACGGCCCCGCAGATACGCAGTATTTT. The chain recombines TRBV5-1 with TRBJ2-3, with D perhaps given as TRBD1 or TRBD2 (5 bases each). This CDR3 region has 14 residues. Looked up from germline, CDR1 is SGHRS and CDR2 is YFSETQ. V lost 5 bases and J lost 4, with 14 bases in between.

The CDR3 spells CASSQDFQETQYF. CDR3 coding DNA: TGTGCCAGCAGCCAAGATTTCCAAGAGACCCAGTACTTC. J is TRBJ2-5 and V is TRBV14; D unclear. V was cut by 0 bases and J by 1 base, with 3 bases left in between. There are 13 residues in the CDR3. Germline V gene data show CDR1 as SGHDN and CDR2 as FVKESK.

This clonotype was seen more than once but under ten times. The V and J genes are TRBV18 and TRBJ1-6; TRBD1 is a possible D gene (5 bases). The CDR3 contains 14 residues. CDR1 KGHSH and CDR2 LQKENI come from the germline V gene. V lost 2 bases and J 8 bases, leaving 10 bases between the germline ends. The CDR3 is CASSPGAGDSPLHF. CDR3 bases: TGTGCCAGCTCACCAGGGGCAGGTGATTCACCCCTCCACTTT. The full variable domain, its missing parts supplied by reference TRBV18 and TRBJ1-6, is NAGVMQNPRHLVRRRGQEARLRCSPMKGHSHVYWYRQLPEEGLKFMVYLQKENIIDESGMPKERFSAEFPKEGPSILRIQQVVRGDSAAYFCASSPGAGDSPLHFGNGTRLTVT.

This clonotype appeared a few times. CDR3 loop: CASSPWDRAEYEQYF. Here the CDR3 DNA reads TGTGCCAGCAGCCCGTGGGACAGGGCAGAGTACGAGCAGTACTTC. J is TRBJ2-7 and V is TRBV7-6; TRBD1 matches 9 bases. Germline V gives CDR1 SGHVS, CDR2 FNYEAQ. This CDR3 is 15 amino acids long. J lost 4 bases, V lost 5 bases, and 9 bases had no gene match. Full variable domain (remainder filled in from reference TRBV7-6 and TRBJ2-7): GAGVSQSPRYKVTKRGQDVALRCDPISGHVSLYWYRQALGQGPEFLTYFNYEAQQDKSGLPNDRFSAERPEGSISTLTIQRTEQRDSAMYRCASSPWDRAEYEQYFGPGTRLTVT.

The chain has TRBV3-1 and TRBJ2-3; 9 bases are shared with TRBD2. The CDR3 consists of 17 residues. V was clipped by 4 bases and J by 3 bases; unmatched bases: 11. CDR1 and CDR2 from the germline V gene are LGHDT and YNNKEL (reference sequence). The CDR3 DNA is TGTGCCAGCAGCCTCCCGGGTAGCGGGAGTTATACAGATACGCAGTATTTT. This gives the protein CASSLPGSGSYTDTQYF.